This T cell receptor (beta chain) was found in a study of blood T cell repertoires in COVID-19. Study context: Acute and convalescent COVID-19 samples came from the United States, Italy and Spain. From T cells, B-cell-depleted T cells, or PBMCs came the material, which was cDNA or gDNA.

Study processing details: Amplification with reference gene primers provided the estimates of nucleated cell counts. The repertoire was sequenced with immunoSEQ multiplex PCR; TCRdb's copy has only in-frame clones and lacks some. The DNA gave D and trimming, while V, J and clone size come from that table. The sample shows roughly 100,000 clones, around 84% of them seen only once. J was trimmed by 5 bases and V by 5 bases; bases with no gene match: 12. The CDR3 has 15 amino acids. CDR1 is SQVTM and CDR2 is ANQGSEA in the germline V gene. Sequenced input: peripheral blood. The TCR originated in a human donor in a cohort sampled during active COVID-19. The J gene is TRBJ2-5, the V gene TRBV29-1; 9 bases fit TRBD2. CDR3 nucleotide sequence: TGCAGCGTTAAGGGCAGCGGGGGGCCGGGGGAGACCCAGTACTTC. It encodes CSVKGSGGPGETQYF.